This T cell receptor (beta chain) emerged from a study of post-analysis software for immune sequencing data. Study-wide findings and caveats: TRBV segments more frequent in patients than in controls numbered about 5 and included TRBV5-6, TRBV5-1 and TRBV20-1.

This clonotype showed up many times. No antigen is known for it. Included in the TCR beta cDNA libraries were unique molecular identifiers. From the PCR reads, TCRdb called clonotypes with MiXCR, one entry per CDR3 protein. The repertoire holds about 760,000 distinct CDR3 sequences, with roughly 27% as singletons. V was clipped by 0 bases and J by 4 bases, with 7 bases between them. This CDR3 is 13 amino acids long. Per the germline V gene, CDR1 is MNHNY and CDR2 is SVGAGI (reference sequence). The sequencing input was blood. This sequence originates from a girl between 10 and 17 years old with multiple sclerosis. The rearrangement uses TRBV6-6 and TRBJ2-7; no clear D gene. CDR3 nucleotides: TGTGCCAGCAGTTACTCTACAGAGTACGAGCAGTACTTC. As protein: CASSYSTEYEQYF.